This entry concerns a single T cell receptor (beta chain). No cognate antigen has been identified for it. Within one base of it there is no much larger clone, and no base qualities were kept. The data were obtained in a study of shared clonotypes between healthy human individuals (dated by TCRdb to between 2020 and 2021). Turning to the overall study: A couple of women and a few men aged 18 to 49 years were included in the cohort. Per donor, three plates each were used for CD4 naive and CD4 memory, two for CD8 naive, and one for CD8 memory. To estimate repertoire size and how much clonotype sharing occurs between individuals, the study deeply sequenced the blood TCR repertoires of roughly 5 healthy adults. Libraries were prepared and TCR repertoires were sequenced by different laboratories using diverse techniques, in order to increase sequencing depth and limit assay-specific biases. Between about 0.94 and 8.9 billion PBMCs per donor were obtained by leukapheresis.

Using the deep immunoSEQ assay, TCR CDR3 regions were amplified from genomic DNA by multiplex PCR. Genomic DNA extracted from each cell subset was distributed evenly over all wells of several immunoSEQ 96-well plates, and each plate served as one replicate. For sorted subsets, approximately 190 ng genomic DNA, equal to 30,000 or so T cell genomes, was loaded into each replicate PCR. The purified libraries were quantified using a Qubit 3.0 fluorometer, sized with a Bioanalyzer 2100, and then quantified again using the KAPA Library Quantification kit. Every immunoSEQ 96-well plate was sequenced on a separate single-read 150-cycle Illumina NextSeq 550 flow cell. As for the authors' bioinformatics: The immunoSEQ output contained only junctional sequences without quality scores, so filtering could not match that applied to full-length reads. Sequences were annotated with PyIR, a Python wrapper for IgBLAST v1.9, using IMGT germline references to assign V/J genes and CDR3. Any read was removed if the V/J assignment was weak (E-value above 1e-6), the CDR3 was missing, or the read contained stop codons, out-of-frame junctions, or ambiguous translated residues. V3J clonotypes were defined as sequences sharing the same inferred V gene, J gene, and CDR3 amino acid sequence. To compute the percentage overlap between repertoires, the number of shared unique clonotypes was divided by the size of the smaller repertoire. Three approaches were used to assess repertoire richness: RTK rarefaction, the Chao1 estimator, and Recon v2.1 estimates of unobserved clonotypes. For all TCRbeta clonotypes obtained by the gDNA method from a few donors, generation probabilities were computed with OLGA. TCRdb limited this immuneACCESS table to in-frame rearrangements with V and J called. A share of clones is missing; checked studies link under half to unresolved V genes, and the rest is unexplained. V, J and clone size are those of that table, while D and trimming were read from the DNA. The sample table holds 2 million to 2.5 million clones, of which over 90% were seen once. The ten largest make up 0.39% of the sample.

Healthy HIV-negative adults with no recently reported acute infections or vaccinations were included as donors. Every donor was a Caucasian adult residing in Nashville, Tennessee, USA. CD4+ T cells were enriched by magnetic negative selection; naive cells were then positively selected on CD45RA, and the negative fraction formed the memory subset. After blood collection by leukapheresis, PBMCs were isolated using Ficoll-Histopaque density gradient centrifugation and then cryopreserved in the vapor phase of liquid nitrogen. Purity and quantity of every magnetically sorted T cell population were checked by analytical flow cytometry. From each sorted fraction, genomic DNA was isolated and quantified by UV absorbance on a Nanodrop 2000c. Results and caveats for the whole study, not just this receptor: Incomplete sequencing was indicated by rarefaction of sorted-subset datasets, despite the large sequencing depth. Pairwise subsampling indicated that sequencing depth was expected to affect the degree of clonotype sharing among donors. Only blood was sampled, and tissue TCR repertoires likely differ from those in blood. When four donors were compared, the shared fraction of clonotypes was about 5.2% for naive CD4, approximately 3.5% for naive CD8, 2% to 2.5% for memory CD4, and roughly 0.4% for memory CD8. The small number of donors limited the genetic and exposure-history diversity represented. Naive subsets generally had larger estimated clonotype richness than memory subsets did. Compared with non-shared clonotypes, clonotypes shared by all four sorted-subset donors had higher generation probabilities.

Sequenced: naive CD4+ T cells from PBMCs. The sample's cell subset or site label, in plain terms: CD45RA+ positively selected. This TCR derives from a man between 18 and 35 years old in good health. Some clones in this sample may be carry-over from other donors' samples.

The DNA reads TGTGCCAGCAGTTTAGGGTGGGACGAGCCCCTCCACTTT. It translates as CASSLGWDEPLHF. The chain joins TRBV28 to TRBJ1-6; the D gene is perhaps TRBD1, on 5 matching bases. There are 13 amino acids in the CDR3, from cysteine to phenylalanine inclusive. The retained sequence is limited to the CDR3, 39 bases, with the frame set at the first base. V gives up 2 bases and J gives up 13 bases, and the segment between their germline ends measures 12 bases. CDR1 and CDR2 were assigned from the germline V gene as MDHEN and SYDVKM.